The clone carrying this TCR beta chain occurred once. This sample is drawn from a study of shared clonotypes between healthy human individuals. Repertoires were generated with immunoSEQ multiplex PCR, while TCRdb's copy carries only in-frame clones and drops some. This sample has 2 million to 2.5 million clones, with over 85% found just once. Sequencing used naive CD4+ T cells sorted from blood. Subset here: CD45RA+ positively selected. The origin of this receptor is a man younger than 35 in good health.

Here the CDR3 reads CAWSKGSVQPQHF. For the CDR3, the DNA is TGTGCCTGGAGTAAGGGTTCGGTTCAGCCCCAGCATTTT. V usage is TRBV30 and J usage is TRBJ1-5; D is unclear. Between the trimmed V and J ends, which lost 2 bases and 6 bases, there was a span of 11 bases. The CDR3 extends over 13 amino acids. Germline CDR1 is GTSNPN and CDR2 is SVGIG (reference sequence). Variable domain in full (rest from reference TRBV30 and TRBJ1-5): SQTIHQWPATLVQPVGSPLSLECTVEGTSNPNLYWYRQAAGRGLQLLFYSVGIGQISSEVPQNLSASRPQDRQFILSSKKLLLSDSGFYLCAWSKGSVQPQHFGDGTRLSIL.